The present T cell receptor (beta chain) was sequenced within a study of blood T cell repertoires in COVID-19. Study overall: Samples came from the United States, Italy and Spain, spanning acute and convalescent COVID-19.

TCRdb's table, derived via immunoSEQ multiplex PCR, lists solely in-frame clones and lacks some. The sample lists about 94,000 clones, about four fifths seen once, with roughly 19% in the top ten. The CDR3 runs to 12 residues. Germline V gene lookup returns CDR1 GTSNPN and CDR2 SVGIG (reference sequence). The ends were cut back, 3 bases at V and 7 bases at J, with 12 bases in the middle. This sequence was found in a human donor in a cohort sampled during active COVID-19. The chain is built from TRBV30 and TRBJ1-2, with D maybe TRBD1 (6 bases). The material sequenced was peripheral blood. DNA for the CDR3: TGTGCCTGGAGCCGGGGGGGGCTTGGCTACACCTTC. Its translation: CAWSRGGLGYTF.